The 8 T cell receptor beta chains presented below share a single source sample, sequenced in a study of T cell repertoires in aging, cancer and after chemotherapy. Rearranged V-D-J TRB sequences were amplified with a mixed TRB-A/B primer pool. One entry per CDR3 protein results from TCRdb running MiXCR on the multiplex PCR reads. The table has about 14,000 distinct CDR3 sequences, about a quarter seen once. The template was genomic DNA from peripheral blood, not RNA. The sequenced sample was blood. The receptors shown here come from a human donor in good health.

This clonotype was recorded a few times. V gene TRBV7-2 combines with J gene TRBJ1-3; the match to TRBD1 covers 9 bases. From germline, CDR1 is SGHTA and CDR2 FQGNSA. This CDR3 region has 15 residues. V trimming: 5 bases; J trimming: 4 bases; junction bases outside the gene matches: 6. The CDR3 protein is CASSRQTGGGNTIYF. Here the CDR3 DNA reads TGTGCCAGCAGCCGACAAACAGGGGGCGGAAACACCATATATTTT.

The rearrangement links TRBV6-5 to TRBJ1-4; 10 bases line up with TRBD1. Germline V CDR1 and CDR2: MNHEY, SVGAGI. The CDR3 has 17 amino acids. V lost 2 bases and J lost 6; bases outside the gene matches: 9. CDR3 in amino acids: CASSYAISGQGYEKLFF. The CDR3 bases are TGTGCCAGCAGTTACGCTATCTCGGGACAGGGGTATGAAAAACTGTTTTTT.

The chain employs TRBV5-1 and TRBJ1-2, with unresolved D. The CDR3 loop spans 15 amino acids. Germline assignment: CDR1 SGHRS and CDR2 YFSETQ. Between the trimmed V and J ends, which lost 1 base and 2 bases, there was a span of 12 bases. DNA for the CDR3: TGCGCCAGCAGCTTGAGTTCCGGGAGAAACTATGGCTACACCTTC. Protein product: CASSLSSGRNYGYTF.

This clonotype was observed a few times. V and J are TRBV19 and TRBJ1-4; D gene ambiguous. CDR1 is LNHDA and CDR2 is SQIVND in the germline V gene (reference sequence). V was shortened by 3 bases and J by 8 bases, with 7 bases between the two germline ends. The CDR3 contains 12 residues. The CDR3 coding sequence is TGTGCCAGTAGTATTGTTGGGGAAAAACTGTTTTTT. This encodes CASSIVGEKLFF.

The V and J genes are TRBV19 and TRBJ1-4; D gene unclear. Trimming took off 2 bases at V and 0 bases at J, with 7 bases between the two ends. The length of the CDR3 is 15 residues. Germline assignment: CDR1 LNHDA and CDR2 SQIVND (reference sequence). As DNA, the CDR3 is TGTGCCAGTAGTATACAGCACGCAACTAATGAAAAACTGTTTTTT. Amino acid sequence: CASSIQHATNEKLFF.

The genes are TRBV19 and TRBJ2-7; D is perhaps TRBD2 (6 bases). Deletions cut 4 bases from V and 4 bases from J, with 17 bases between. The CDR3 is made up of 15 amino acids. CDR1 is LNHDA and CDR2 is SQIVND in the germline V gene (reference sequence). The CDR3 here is CASSTLPGLPYEQYF. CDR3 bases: TGTGCCAGTAGTACACTACCGGGACTCCCATACGAGCAGTACTTC.

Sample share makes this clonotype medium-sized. The CDR3 sequence: CASSYSTNYGYTF. The CDR3 region has the DNA TGTGCCAGCAGTTACTCGACAAACTATGGCTACACCTTC. The V and J genes are TRBV6-2 or TRBV6-3 and TRBJ1-2; D not certain. The CDR3 runs to 13 residues. The germline V gene encodes CDR1 MNHEY and CDR2 SVGEGT. V was trimmed by 0 bases and J by 2 bases, leaving 4 bases between them.

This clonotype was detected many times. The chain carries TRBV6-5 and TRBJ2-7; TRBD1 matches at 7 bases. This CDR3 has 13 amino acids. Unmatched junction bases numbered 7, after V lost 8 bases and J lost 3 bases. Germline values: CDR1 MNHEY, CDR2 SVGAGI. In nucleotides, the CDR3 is TGTGCCAGCGGAAGGAACAGGGGCTACGAGCAGTACTTC. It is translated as CASGRNRGYEQYF.